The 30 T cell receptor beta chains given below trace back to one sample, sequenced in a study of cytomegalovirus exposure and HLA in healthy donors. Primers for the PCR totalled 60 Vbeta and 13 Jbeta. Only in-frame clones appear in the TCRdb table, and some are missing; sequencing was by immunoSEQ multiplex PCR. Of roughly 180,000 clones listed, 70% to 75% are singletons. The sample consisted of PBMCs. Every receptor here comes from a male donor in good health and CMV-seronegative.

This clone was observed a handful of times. DNA of the CDR3: TGTGCCTGGAGTGCTAGACAGGGGGCTCCCCAGCATTTT. Residues: CAWSARQGAPQHF. V is TRBV30 and J is TRBJ1-5; 10 bases fit TRBD1. Germline V gene lookup returns CDR1 GTSNPN and CDR2 SVGIG (reference sequence). The CDR3 is 13 amino acids. Trimming removed 1 base from V and 10 bases from J; junction bases left unmatched: 4.

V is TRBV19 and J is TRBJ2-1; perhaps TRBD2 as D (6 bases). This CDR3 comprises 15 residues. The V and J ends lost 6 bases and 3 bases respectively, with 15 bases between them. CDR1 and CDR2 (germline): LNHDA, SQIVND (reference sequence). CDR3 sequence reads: CASRVGGRGYNEQFF. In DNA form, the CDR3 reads TGTGCCAGTAGGGTGGGAGGTAGGGGCTACAATGAGCAGTTCTTC.

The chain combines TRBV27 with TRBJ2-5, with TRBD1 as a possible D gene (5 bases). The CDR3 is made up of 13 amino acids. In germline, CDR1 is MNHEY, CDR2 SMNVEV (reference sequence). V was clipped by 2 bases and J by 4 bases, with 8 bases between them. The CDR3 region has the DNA TGTGCCAGCAGTTTAGGGGCCGGAGAGACCCAGTACTTC. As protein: CASSLGAGETQYF.

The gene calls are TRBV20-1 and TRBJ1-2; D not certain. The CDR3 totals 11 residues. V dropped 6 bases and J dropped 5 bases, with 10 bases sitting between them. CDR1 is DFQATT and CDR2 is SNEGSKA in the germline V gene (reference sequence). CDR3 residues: CSAYSLYGYTF. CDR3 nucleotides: TGCAGTGCATACAGTCTTTATGGCTACACCTTC.

CDR3 DNA sequence: TGTGCCAGCAGCTTAGACGGGACAAGCGCCATTCAGTACTTC. Its translation: CASSLDGTSAIQYF. The rearrangement joins TRBV7-3 to TRBJ2-4; TRBD1 is a possible D gene (6 bases). The CDR3 is made up of 14 amino acids. V lost 2 bases and J 9 bases, leaving 14 bases between the germline ends. Germline V lookup: CDR1 SGHTA, CDR2 FQGTGA.

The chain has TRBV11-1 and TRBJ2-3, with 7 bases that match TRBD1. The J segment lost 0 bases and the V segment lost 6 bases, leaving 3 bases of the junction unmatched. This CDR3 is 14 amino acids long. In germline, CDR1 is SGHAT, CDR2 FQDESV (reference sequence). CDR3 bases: TGTGCCAGCAGACACAGGGGAAGCACAGATACGCAGTATTTT. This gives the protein CASRHRGSTDTQYF.

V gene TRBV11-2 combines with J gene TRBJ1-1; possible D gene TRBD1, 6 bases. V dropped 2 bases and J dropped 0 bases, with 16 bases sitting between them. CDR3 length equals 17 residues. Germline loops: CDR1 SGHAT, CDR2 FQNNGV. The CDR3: CASSLPSQGPMNTEAFF. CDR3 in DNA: TGTGCCAGCAGCTTACCCTCACAGGGCCCTATGAACACTGAAGCTTTCTTT.

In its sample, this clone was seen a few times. CDR3 sequence: CASSLRASWGNQPQHF. The CDR3 nucleotides read TGTGCCAGCAGTTTGAGGGCCTCCTGGGGCAATCAGCCCCAGCATTTT. The V call is TRBV27, the J call TRBJ1-5; unclear D gene. CDR1 and CDR2 from the germline V gene are MNHEY and SMNVEV (reference sequence). CDR3 size: 16 residues. V lost 3 bases and J lost 2, with 14 bases in between.

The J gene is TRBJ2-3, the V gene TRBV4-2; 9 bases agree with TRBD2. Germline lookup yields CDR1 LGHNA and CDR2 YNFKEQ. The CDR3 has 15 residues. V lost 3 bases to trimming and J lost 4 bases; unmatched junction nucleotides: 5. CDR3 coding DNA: TGTGCCAGCAGCCAGCGGGAGGGTCTGGCAGATACGCAGTATTTT. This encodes CASSQREGLADTQYF.

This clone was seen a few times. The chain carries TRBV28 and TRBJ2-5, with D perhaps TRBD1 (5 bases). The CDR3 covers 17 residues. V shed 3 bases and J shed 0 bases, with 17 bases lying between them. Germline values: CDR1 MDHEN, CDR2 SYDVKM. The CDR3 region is CASSFSRAAPYQETQYF. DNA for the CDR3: TGTGCCAGCAGTTTTTCCAGGGCAGCTCCGTACCAAGAGACCCAGTACTTC.

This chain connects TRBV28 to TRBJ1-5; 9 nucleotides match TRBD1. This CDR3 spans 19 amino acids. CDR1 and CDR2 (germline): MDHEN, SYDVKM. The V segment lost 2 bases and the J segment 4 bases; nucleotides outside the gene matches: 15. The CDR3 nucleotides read TGTGCCAGCAGTTTAAAGGTTCGCTGGGACAGGGAACTGAATCAGCCCCAGCATTTT. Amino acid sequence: CASSLKVRWDRELNQPQHF.

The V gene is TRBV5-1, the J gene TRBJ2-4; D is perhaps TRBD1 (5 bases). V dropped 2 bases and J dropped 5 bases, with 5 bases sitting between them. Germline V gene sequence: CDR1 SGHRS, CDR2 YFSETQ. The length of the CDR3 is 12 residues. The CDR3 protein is CASSLQENIQYF. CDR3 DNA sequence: TGCGCCAGCAGCTTACAGGAAAACATTCAGTACTTC.

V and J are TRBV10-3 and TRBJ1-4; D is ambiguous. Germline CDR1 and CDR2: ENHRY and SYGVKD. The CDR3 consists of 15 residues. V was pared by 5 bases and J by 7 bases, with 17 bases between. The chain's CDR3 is CAISSGAGSTEKLFF. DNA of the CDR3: TGTGCCATCAGTTCCGGTGCGGGGTCGACTGAAAAACTGTTTTTT.

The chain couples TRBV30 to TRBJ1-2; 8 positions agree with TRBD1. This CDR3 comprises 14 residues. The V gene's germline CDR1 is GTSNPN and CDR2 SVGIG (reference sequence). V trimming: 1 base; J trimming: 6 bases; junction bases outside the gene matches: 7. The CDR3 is CAWSENAGGNGYTF. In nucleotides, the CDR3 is TGTGCCTGGAGTGAAAACGCAGGGGGCAATGGCTACACCTTC.

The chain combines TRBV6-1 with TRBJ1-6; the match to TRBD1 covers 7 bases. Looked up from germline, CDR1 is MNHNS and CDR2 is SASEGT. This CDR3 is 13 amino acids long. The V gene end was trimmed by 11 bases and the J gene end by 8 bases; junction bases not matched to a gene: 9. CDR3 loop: CAVRGSWDSPLHF. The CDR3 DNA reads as TGTGCCGTCAGGGGGTCATGGGATTCACCCCTCCACTTT.

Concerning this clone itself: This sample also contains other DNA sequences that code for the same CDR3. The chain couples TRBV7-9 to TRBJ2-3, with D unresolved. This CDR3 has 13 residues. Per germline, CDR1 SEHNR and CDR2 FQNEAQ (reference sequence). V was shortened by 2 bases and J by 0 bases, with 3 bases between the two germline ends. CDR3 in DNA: TGTGCCAGCAGCTTACCTAGCACAGATACGCAGTATTTT. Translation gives CASSLPSTDTQYF. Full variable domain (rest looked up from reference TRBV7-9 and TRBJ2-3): DTGVSQNPRHKITKRGQNVTFRCDPISEHNRLYWYRQTLGQGPEFLTYFQNEAQLEKSRLLSDRFSAERPKGSFSTLEIQRTEQGDSAMYLCASSLPSTDTQYFGPGTRLTVL.

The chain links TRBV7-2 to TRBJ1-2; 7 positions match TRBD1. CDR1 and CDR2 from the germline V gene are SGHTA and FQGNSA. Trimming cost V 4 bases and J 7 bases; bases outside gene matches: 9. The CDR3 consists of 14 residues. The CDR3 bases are TGTGCCAGCAGCTCCACAACAGGGGTCTCTGGCTACACCTTC. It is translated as CASSSTTGVSGYTF.

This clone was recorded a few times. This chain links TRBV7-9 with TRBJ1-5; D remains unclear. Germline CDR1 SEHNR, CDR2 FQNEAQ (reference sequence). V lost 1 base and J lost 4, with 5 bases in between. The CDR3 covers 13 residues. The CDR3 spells CASSLGRNQPQHF. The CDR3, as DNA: TGTGCCAGCAGCTTAGGCAGGAATCAGCCCCAGCATTTT.

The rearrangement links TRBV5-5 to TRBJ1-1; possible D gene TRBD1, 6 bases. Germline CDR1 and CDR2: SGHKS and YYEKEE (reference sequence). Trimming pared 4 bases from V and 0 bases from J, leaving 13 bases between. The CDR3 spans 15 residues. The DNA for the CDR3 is TGTGCCAGCAGCACCCAGGGGAACATGAACACTGAAGCTTTCTTT. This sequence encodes CASSTQGNMNTEAFF.

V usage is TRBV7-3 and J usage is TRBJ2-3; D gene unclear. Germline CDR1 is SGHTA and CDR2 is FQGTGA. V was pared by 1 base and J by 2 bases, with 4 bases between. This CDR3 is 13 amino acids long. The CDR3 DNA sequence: TGTGCCAGCAGCTTAAGCGTCACAGATACGCAGTATTTT. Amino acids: CASSLSVTDTQYF. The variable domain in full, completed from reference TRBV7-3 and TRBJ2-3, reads GAGVSQTPSNKVTEKGKYVELRCDPISGHTALYWYRQSLGQGPEFLIYFQGTGAADDSGLPNDRFFAVRPEGSVSTLKIQRTERGDSAVYLCASSLSVTDTQYFGPGTRLTVL.

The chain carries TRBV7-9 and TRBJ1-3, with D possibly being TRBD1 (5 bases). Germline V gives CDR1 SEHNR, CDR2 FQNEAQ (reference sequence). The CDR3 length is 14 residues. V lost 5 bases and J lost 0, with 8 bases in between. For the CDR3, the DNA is TGTGCCAGCAGCCATGACAGCTCTGGAAACACCATATATTTT. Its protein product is CASSHDSSGNTIYF.

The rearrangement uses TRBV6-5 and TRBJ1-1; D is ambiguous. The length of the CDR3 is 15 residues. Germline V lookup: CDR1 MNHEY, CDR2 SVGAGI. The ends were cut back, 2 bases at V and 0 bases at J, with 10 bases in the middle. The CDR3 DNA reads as TGTGCCAGCAGTTACGGCGTGGGCCTGAACACTGAAGCTTTCTTT. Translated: CASSYGVGLNTEAFF.

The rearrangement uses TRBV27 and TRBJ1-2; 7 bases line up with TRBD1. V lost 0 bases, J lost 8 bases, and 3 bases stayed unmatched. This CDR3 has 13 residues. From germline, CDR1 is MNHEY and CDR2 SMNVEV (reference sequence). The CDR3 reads CASSLSGQAGYTF. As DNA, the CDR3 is TGTGCCAGCAGTTTATCCGGACAGGCAGGCTACACCTTC.

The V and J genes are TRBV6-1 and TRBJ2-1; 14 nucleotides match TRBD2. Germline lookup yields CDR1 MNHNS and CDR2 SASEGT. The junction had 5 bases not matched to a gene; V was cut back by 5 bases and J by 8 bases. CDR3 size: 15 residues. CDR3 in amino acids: CASSSGLAGVHEQFF. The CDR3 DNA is TGTGCCAGCAGTTCGGGACTAGCGGGAGTCCATGAGCAGTTCTTC.

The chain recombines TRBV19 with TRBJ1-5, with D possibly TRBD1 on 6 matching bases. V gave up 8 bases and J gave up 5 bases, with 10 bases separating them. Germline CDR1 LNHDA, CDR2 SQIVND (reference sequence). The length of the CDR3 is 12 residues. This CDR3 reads CASQTGHQPQHF. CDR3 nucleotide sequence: TGTGCCAGTCAGACAGGCCATCAGCCCCAGCATTTT.

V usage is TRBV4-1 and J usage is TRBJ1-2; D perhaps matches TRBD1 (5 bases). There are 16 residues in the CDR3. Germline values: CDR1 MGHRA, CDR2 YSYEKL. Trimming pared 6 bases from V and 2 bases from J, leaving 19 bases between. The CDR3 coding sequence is TGCGCCAGCAGACCACAGGTCACGGGCGGCAACTATGGCTACACCTTC. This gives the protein CASRPQVTGGNYGYTF.

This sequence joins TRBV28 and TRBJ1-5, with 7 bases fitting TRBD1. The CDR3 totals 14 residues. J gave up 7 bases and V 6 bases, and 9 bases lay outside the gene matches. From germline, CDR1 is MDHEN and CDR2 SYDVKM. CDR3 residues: CASSRTGLGQPQHF. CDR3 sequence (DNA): TGTGCCAGCAGCCGGACAGGTTTAGGGCAGCCCCAGCATTTT.

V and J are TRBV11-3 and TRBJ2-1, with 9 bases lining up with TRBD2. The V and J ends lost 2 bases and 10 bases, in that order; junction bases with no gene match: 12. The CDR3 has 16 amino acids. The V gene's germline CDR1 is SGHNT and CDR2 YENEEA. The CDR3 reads CASSLSSGEGQREQFF. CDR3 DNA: TGTGCCAGCAGCTTATCTAGCGGGGAGGGCCAAAGGGAGCAGTTCTTC. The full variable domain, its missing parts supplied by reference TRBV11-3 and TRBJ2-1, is EAGVVQSPRYKIIEKKQPVAFWCNPISGHNTLYWYLQNLGQGPELLIRYENEEAVDDSQLPKDRFSAERLKGVDSTLKIQPAELGDSAVYLCASSLSSGEGQREQFFGPGTRLTVL.

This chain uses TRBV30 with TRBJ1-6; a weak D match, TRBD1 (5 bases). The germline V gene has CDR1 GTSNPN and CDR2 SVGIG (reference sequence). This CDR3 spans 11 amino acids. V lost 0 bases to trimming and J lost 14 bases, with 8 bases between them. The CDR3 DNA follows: TGTGCCTGGAGTGTCGGGGGGACCCTCCACTTT. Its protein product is CAWSVGGTLHF.

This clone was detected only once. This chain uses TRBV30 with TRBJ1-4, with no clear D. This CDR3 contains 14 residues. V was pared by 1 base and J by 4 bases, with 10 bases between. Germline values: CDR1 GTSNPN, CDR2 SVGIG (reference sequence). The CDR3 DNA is TGTGCCTGGAGTGCGACCGACAATAATGAAAAACTGTTTTTT. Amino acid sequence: CAWSATDNNEKLFF.